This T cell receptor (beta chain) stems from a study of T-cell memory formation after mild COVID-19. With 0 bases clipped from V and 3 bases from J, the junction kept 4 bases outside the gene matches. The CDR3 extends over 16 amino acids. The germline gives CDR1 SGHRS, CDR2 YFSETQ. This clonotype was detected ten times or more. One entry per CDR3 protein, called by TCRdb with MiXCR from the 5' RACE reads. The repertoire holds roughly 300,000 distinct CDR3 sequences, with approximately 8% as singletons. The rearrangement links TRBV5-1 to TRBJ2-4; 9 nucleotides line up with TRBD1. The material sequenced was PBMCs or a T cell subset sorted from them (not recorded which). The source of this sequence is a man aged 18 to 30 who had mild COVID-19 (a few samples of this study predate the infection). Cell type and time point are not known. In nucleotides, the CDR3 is TGCGCCAGCAGCTTGGGACAGGGGGTTGACAAAAACATTCAGTACTTC. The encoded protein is CASSLGQGVDKNIQYF.